Sequencing of this T cell receptor (beta chain) was carried out in a study of spatial heterogeneity in lung cancer. Study-level information: As counted in raw reads, each unique TCR and UMI combination appeared more than ten times on average. Study-level findings and limits: It was found that expanded intratumoral alpha and beta TCR counts tracked tumor mutation counts.

Time point indicated: sample taken at primary tumor resection. Each CDR3 protein gets one entry after TCRdb re-called the 5' RACE reads with MiXCR. The data show roughly 17,000 distinct CDR3 sequences, 6.5% to 8% seen once. This clonotype was detected ten times or more. No antigen is known for it. Since it is a stray read in a library aimed at alpha chains, this beta chain has a size that is not meaningful. The TCR was taken from a female donor with early-stage non-small cell lung cancer. The material sequenced was lung tumor tissue, taken at surgery.

The CDR3 region is CASSVEYNHNLQETQYF. The CDR3, as DNA: TGTGCCAGCAGCGTAGAGTACAACCACAACCTTCAAGAGACCCAGTACTTC. The rearrangement links TRBV9 to TRBJ2-5, with D unclear. Germline CDR1 SGDLS, CDR2 YYNGEE. CDR3 length equals 17 residues. Trimming removed 0 bases from V and 2 bases from J, with 17 bases in between.